The clone carrying this TCR beta chain was detected many times. Its antigen is as yet unknown. One entry per CDR3 protein results from TCRdb running MiXCR on the 5' RACE reads. The data show roughly 45,000 distinct CDR3 sequences, approximately 3% seen once. The data stem from a study of neurological immune-mediated disorders. General study findings and limits: The study phylogenetically grouped the repertoires of 18 of 34 multiple sclerosis patients into one related-CDR3 cluster, a possible signature.

V was cut by 4 bases and J by 2 bases, with 11 bases left in between. There are 14 residues in the CDR3. Germline CDR1 is MNHEY and CDR2 is SVGAGI. The receptor comes from a woman aged 45 to 65 with multiple sclerosis. Source material: PBMCs. This chain connects TRBV6-5 to TRBJ1-2; D possibly corresponds to TRBD1 (6 bases). Here the CDR3 reads CASSLSGGNYGYTF. In nucleotides, the CDR3 is TGTGCCAGCAGTTTATCGGGGGGCAACTATGGCTACACCTTC.